These T cell receptor beta chains were read from a single sample in a study of somatic mutations in cytotoxic T cells in rheumatoid arthritis. The method was immunoSEQ multiplex PCR; TCRdb's version includes in-frame clones alone and lacks a portion of them. The sample lists about 7,000 clones, about 81% occurring once. Material for sequencing was CD8+ T cells sorted from blood. These TCRs come from an adult with rheumatoid arthritis. Both conserved end residues are part of each CDR3. The D gene is left open where the match is weak. Size tells how often a clone was seen (once, few, many) or the class of an expanded clone, and some rows leave it out.

size: .
J: TRBJ2-1
length: 16
V: TRBV5-4
D: TRBD2
DNA: TGTGCCAGCAGCCCTAGCGGGGGGGCCTCCTACAATGAGCAGTTCTTC
CDR3: CASSPSGGASYNEQFF

size: .
J: TRBJ2-2
length: 14
V: TRBV29-1
D: TRBD2
DNA: TGCAGCGTTGGGGATAGCGGGCGCTCCGGGGAGCTGTTTTTT
CDR3: CSVGDSGRSGELFF

size: few
J: TRBJ2-1
length: 14
V: TRBV11-2
D: TRBD2
DNA: TGTGCCAGCAGCTTAGAGGGACTAGCCCATGAGCAGTTCTTC
CDR3: CASSLEGLAHEQFF

size: .
J: TRBJ1-2
length: 13
V: TRBV10-3
D: TRBD1
DNA: TGTGCCATCAACTGGGACAGGGGCTATGGCTACACCTTC
CDR3: CAINWDRGYGYTF

size: .
J: TRBJ2-3
length: 17
V: TRBV11-2
D: .
DNA: TGTGCCAGCAGCCTCCGGGGCGCGGGGAGAAGCACAGATACGCAGTATTTT
CDR3: CASSLRGAGRSTDTQYF

size: .
J: TRBJ1-1
length: 14
V: TRBV19
D: .
DNA: TGTGCCAGTAGCTGGGGACGGGGCAGCACTGAAGCTTTCTTT
CDR3: CASSWGRGSTEAFF

size: .
J: TRBJ2-5
length: 13
V: TRBV9
D: .
DNA: TGTGCCAGCAGCGTAGAGAACAGGGAGACCCAGTACTTC
CDR3: CASSVENRETQYF

size: .
J: TRBJ2-5
length: 15
V: TRBV5-1
D: .
DNA: TGCGCCAGCAGCTTGTCCTGGGGAGAAACGGAGACCCAGTACTTC
CDR3: CASSLSWGETETQYF

size: .
J: TRBJ1-2
length: 13
V: TRBV5-1
D: TRBD1
DNA: TGCGCCAGCAGCTTGCAGGGGGCTCGCGGCTACACCTTC
CDR3: CASSLQGARGYTF

size: .
J: TRBJ2-1
length: 14
V: TRBV6-4
D: TRBD2
DNA: TGTGCCAGCAGCGCCGGGACTAGTACCAATGAGCAGTTCTTC
CDR3: CASSAGTSTNEQFF

size: .
J: TRBJ2-7
length: 15
V: TRBV5-1
D: TRBD1
DNA: TGCGCCAGCAGCTCACTACAGGGGACGGCCTACGAGCAGTACTTC
CDR3: CASSSLQGTAYEQYF

size: few
J: TRBJ1-1
length: 10
V: TRBV30
D: .
DNA: TGTGCCTGGAGTGCTAGTGAAGCTTTCTTT
CDR3: CAWSASEAFF

size: few
J: TRBJ1-2
length: 12
V: TRBV7-8
D: .
DNA: TGTGCCAGCAGCACCAAGACGTATGGCTACACCTTC
CDR3: CASSTKTYGYTF

size: .
J: TRBJ2-3
length: 16
V: TRBV7-3
D: TRBD2
DNA: TGTGCCAGCAGCTTAACGCCTAGCGGGGGGCCAGATACGCAGTATTTT
CDR3: CASSLTPSGGPDTQYF

size: .
J: TRBJ2-5
length: 14
V: TRBV28
D: .
DNA: TGTGCCAGCAAAACCCCAGGCAGGATGGAGACCCAGTACTTC
CDR3: CASKTPGRMETQYF

size: .
J: TRBJ1-2
length: 14
V: TRBV28
D: TRBD1
DNA: TGTGCCAGCAGTTTACTGGGACAGTCCTATGGCTACACCTTC
CDR3: CASSLLGQSYGYTF

size: .
J: TRBJ1-4
length: 12
V: TRBV4-1
D: .
DNA: TGCGCCAGCAACCGTGGGGGGGAAAAACTGTTTTTT
CDR3: CASNRGGEKLFF

size: .
J: TRBJ2-3
length: 15
V: TRBV6-1
D: TRBD1
DNA: TGTGCCAGCAGTGACATGAGGGGGCGAACAGATACGCAGTATTTT
CDR3: CASSDMRGRTDTQYF

size: medium-sized
J: TRBJ2-7
length: 15
V: TRBV5-1
D: TRBD2
DNA: TGCGCCAGCAGCGTGGGACTAGCGGACTCCTACGAGCAGTACTTC
CDR3: CASSVGLADSYEQYF

size: .
J: TRBJ2-1
length: 14
V: TRBV5-1
D: TRBD2
DNA: TGCGCCAGCAGCCTGGCGGGGGGGGACAATGAGCAGTTCTTC
CDR3: CASSLAGGDNEQFF

size: few
J: TRBJ1-1
length: 13
V: TRBV14
D: .
DNA: TGTGCCAGCAGCCCGCGGACAGACGGCTTGGCTTTCTTT
CDR3: CASSPRTDGLAFF

size: .
J: TRBJ2-4
length: 14
V: TRBV5-6
D: TRBD1
DNA: TGTGCCAGCAGCTTCGGTCAGGGGGCAGACATTCAGTACTTC
CDR3: CASSFGQGADIQYF

size: .
J: TRBJ1-1
length: 11
V: TRBV29-1
D: TRBD1
DNA: TGCAGCGGGGGACAGGGGGCTGAAGCTTTCTTT
CDR3: CSGGQGAEAFF

size: once
J: TRBJ1-5
length: 17
V: TRBV4-3
D: .
DNA: TGCGCCAGCAGCCAAATTCTGGATTTGAATGGCAATCAGCCCCAGCATTTT
CDR3: CASSQILDLNGNQPQHF

size: .
J: TRBJ2-2
length: 12
V: TRBV7-9
D: .
DNA: TGTGCCAGCAGCGCGGGGATCGGGGAGCTGTTTTTT
CDR3: CASSAGIGELFF

size: .
J: TRBJ1-6
length: 13
V: TRBV10-3
D: .
DNA: TGTGCCATCAGTGAGTCATGGGATTCACCCCTCCACTTT
CDR3: CAISESWDSPLHF

size: .
J: TRBJ2-5
length: 14
V: TRBV7-8
D: .
DNA: TGTGCCAGCAGCTTAGGGGACATCCCCTGGGACCAGTACTTC
CDR3: CASSLGDIPWDQYF

size: .
J: TRBJ1-2
length: 16
V: TRBV5-4
D: TRBD1
DNA: TGTGCCAGCAGCCTACGACGCGAGACAGGGGACTATGGCTACACCTTC
CDR3: CASSLRRETGDYGYTF

size: .
J: TRBJ1-2
length: 14
V: TRBV6-6
D: .
DNA: TGTGCCAGCAGCTACGACGGGGCTAACTATGGCTACACCTTC
CDR3: CASSYDGANYGYTF

size: .
J: TRBJ1-1
length: 17
V: TRBV4-1
D: TRBD1
DNA: TGCGCCAGCAGCCACGTTCCCGGGACAGGGGAGAACACTGAAGCTTTCTTT
CDR3: CASSHVPGTGENTEAFF

size: once
J: TRBJ2-1
length: 13
V: TRBV7-7
D: .
DNA: TGTGCTAGCAGCTTAGAGGTGGGCTATGAGCAGTTCTTC
CDR3: CASSLEVGYEQFF

size: .
J: TRBJ2-3
length: 12
V: TRBV30
D: .
DNA: TGTGCCTGGGCCCGGGGGCCAAATAGTCAGTATTTT
CDR3: CAWARGPNSQYF

size: .
J: TRBJ1-5
length: 14
V: TRBV2
D: TRBD1
DNA: TGTGCCAGCAGTGGGACAGGAGCGAGTCAGCCCCAGCATTTT
CDR3: CASSGTGASQPQHF

size: .
J: TRBJ1-5
length: 15
V: TRBV5-6
D: .
DNA: TGTGCCAGCAGCTTGTGGGCAGGCATTGGTCAGCCCCAGCATTTT
CDR3: CASSLWAGIGQPQHF

size: .
J: TRBJ2-7
length: 16
V: TRBV7-6
D: TRBD1
DNA: TGTGCCAGCAGCCCACCCCGGGACAGGGGGCGTGGAGAGCAGTACTTC
CDR3: CASSPPRDRGRGEQYF

size: .
J: TRBJ1-1
length: 15
V: TRBV6-6
D: .
DNA: TGTGCCAGCAGTTACTCGGGGACTTCGAACACTGAAGCTTTCTTT
CDR3: CASSYSGTSNTEAFF

size: .
J: TRBJ2-1
length: 15
V: TRBV11-3
D: .
DNA: TGTGCCAGCAGCTTGGGGTTAAGCTCCTACAATGAGCAGTTCTTC
CDR3: CASSLGLSSYNEQFF

size: few
J: TRBJ1-2
length: 12
V: TRBV2
D: TRBD1
DNA: TGTGCCAGCGGGACAGGGAACTATGGCTACACCTTC
CDR3: CASGTGNYGYTF

size: .
J: TRBJ1-4
length: 14
V: TRBV19
D: .
DNA: TGTGCCAGTAGTCTGAGAACAGTGGCGGAAAAACTGTTTTTT
CDR3: CASSLRTVAEKLFF

size: .
J: TRBJ1-1
length: 15
V: TRBV19
D: .
DNA: TGTGCCAGTAGGGCCCTCTTAGGGTCTGCTTCTGAAGCTTTCTTT
CDR3: CASRALLGSASEAFF